A selection of T cell receptor beta chains follows, all from one sample in a study of lymphopenia after photon versus proton radiotherapy. Sequencing was performed with immunoSEQ multiplex PCR; in TCRdb, only in-frame clones are kept and a portion is missing. The sample includes about 70,000 clones, 85% to 95% of them seen just once. The specimen comprised peripheral blood, sampled from a patient treated with photon-based radiotherapy. The source of these receptors is a woman in her forties with cholangiocarcinoma. Each CDR3 is given with its conserved first and last residue. Each record gives: V gene, D gene, clone size, J gene, CDR3 protein, CDR3 DNA. The D gene is left open where the match is weak. Expanded clones are given a class, and other clones once, few, many or no size at all.

TRBV10-3	-	once	TRBJ2-3	CAIKAPGTDTQYF	TGTGCCATCAAAGCCCCCGGCACAGATACGCAGTATTTT
TRBV30	-	-	TRBJ2-7	CAWSVRTVVSYEQYF	TGTGCCTGGAGTGTACGGACAGTTGTTTCCTACGAGCAGTACTTC
TRBV2	-	-	TRBJ2-2	CASSDSSLARITGELFF	TGTGCCAGCAGTGATTCGAGTCTAGCGCGAATTACCGGGGAGCTGTTTTTT
TRBV25-1	-	-	TRBJ1-6	CASRHTSSYNSPLHF	TGTGCCAGCCGCCACACAAGCTCCTATAATTCACCCCTCCACTTT
TRBV9	-	-	TRBJ1-2	CASSPRSGGNYGYTF	TGTGCCAGCAGCCCTCGGTCGGGGGGGAACTATGGCTACACCTTC
TRBV18	-	once	TRBJ1-1	CASSQGAESTEAFF	TGTGCCAGCTCACAAGGGGCCGAGAGCACTGAAGCTTTCTTT
TRBV12-5	-	-	TRBJ1-2	CASGLVGVEGYTF	TGTGCTAGTGGTTTGGTGGGCGTCGAAGGCTACACCTTC
TRBV2	TRBD2	-	TRBJ2-7	CASSTGTRSDEQYF	TGTGCCAGCAGCACCGGGACTAGGTCCGACGAGCAGTACTTC
TRBV29-1	-	once	TRBJ1-1	CSGDRRLMNTEAFF	TGCAGCGGCGACAGGAGGTTAATGAACACTGAAGCTTTCTTT
TRBV30	TRBD2	once	TRBJ2-5	CAWSVGGGEAETQYF	TGTGCCTGGAGTGTAGGCGGGGGGGAAGCGGAGACCCAGTACTTC
TRBV19	-	-	TRBJ2-5	CASSMGGTEQETQYF	TGTGCCAGTAGTATGGGCGGGACGGAGCAAGAGACCCAGTACTTC
TRBV19	-	once	TRBJ1-1	CASSIEGENTEAFF	TGTGCCAGTAGTATTGAGGGAGAGAACACTGAAGCTTTCTTT
TRBV9	-	-	TRBJ2-3	CASSLEGRSTDTQYF	TGTGCCAGCAGCCTAGAGGGGAGATCCACAGATACGCAGTATTTT
TRBV27	-	-	TRBJ2-7	CASSWTDLTEQYF	TGTGCCAGCAGTTGGACAGACTTAACCGAGCAGTACTTC